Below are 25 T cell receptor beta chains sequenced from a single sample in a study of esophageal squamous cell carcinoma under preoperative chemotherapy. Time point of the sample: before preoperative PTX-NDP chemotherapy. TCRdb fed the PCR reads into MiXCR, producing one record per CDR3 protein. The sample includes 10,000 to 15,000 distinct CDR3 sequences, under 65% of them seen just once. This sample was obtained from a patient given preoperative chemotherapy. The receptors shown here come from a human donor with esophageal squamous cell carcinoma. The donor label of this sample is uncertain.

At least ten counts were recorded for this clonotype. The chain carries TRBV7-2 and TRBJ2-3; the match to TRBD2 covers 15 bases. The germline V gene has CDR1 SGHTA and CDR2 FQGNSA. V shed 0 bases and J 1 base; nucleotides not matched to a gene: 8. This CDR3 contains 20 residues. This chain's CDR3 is CASSLAGLAGGGGGTDTQYF. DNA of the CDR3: TGTGCCAGCAGCTTAGCAGGACTAGCGGGAGGGGGAGGCGGCACAGATACGCAGTATTTT.

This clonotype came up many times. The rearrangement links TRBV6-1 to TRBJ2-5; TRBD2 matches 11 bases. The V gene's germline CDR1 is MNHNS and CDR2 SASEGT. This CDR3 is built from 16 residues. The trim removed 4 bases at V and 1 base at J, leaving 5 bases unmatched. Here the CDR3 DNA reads TGTGCCAGCAGTGGTGGGACTAGCGGACTCCAAGAGACCCAGTACTTC. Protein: CASSGGTSGLQETQYF.

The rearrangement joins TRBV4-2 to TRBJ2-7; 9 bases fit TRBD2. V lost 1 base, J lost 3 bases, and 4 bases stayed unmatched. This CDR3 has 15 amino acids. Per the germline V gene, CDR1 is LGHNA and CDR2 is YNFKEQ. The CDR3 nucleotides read TGTGCCAGCAGCCAAGGCGGGAGGGGGTTCTACGAGCAGTACTTC. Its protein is CASSQGGRGFYEQYF.

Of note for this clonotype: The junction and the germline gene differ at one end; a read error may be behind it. The CDR3 DNA is TGTGCCAGCACGTCCGGTGAGCGGGAGTCAGGCAAAGATACCCAGTATTTT. It is translated as CASTSGERESGKDTQYF. V is TRBV6-1 and J is TRBJ2-3; TRBD2 matches at 8 bases. CDR3 length equals 17 residues. Germline V gene sequence: CDR1 MNHNS, CDR2 SASEGT.

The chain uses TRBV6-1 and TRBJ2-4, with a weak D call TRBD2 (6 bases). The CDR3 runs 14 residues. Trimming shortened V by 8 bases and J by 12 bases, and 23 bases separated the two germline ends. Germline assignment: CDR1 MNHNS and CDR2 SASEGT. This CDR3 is CASQGMGGKNTQYF. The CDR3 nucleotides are TGTGCCAGCCAGGGTATGGGAGGCAAAAATACTCAGTACTTC.

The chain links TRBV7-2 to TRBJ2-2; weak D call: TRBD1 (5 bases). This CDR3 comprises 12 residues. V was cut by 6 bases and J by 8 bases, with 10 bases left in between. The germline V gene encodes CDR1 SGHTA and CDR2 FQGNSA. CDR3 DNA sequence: TGTGCCAGCAGGACCGGACAAGGGGAGCTGTTTTTT. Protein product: CASRTGQGELFF. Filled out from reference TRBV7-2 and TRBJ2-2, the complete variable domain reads GAGVSQSPSNKVTEKGKDVELRCDPISGHTALYWYRQSLGQGLEFLIYFQGNSAPDKSGLPSDRFSAERTGGSVSTLTIQRTQQEDSAVYLCASRTGQGELFFGEGSRLTVL.

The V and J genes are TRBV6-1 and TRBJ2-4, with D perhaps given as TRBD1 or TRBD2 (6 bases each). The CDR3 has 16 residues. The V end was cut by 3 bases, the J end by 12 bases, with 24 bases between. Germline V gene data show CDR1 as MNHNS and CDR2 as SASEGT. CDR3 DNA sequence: TGTGCCAGCAGTGACGAGGGGTGGGCAGGGGAGGACACTCAGTACTTC. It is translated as CASSDEGWAGEDTQYF.

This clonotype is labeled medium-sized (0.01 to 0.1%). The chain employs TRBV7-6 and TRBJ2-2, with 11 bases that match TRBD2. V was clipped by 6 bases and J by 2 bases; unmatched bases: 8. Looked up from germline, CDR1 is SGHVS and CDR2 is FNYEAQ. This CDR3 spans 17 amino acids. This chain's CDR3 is CASSFLAGGLNTGELFF. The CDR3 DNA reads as TGTGCCAGCAGTTTTCTAGCGGGAGGACTAAACACCGGGGAGCTGTTTTTT.

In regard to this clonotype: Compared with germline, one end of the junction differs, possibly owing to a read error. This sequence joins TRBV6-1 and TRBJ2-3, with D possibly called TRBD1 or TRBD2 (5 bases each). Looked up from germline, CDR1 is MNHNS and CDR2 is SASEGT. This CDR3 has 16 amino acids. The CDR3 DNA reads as TGTGCCAGCAGTGAACGAGGGGCTGTCCTTTACAATGAGCAGTACTTT. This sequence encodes CASSERGAVLYNEQYF.

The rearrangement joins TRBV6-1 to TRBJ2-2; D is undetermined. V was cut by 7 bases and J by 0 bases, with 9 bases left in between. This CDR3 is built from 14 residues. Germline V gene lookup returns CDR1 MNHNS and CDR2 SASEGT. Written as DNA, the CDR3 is TGTGCCAGCATGGATCCGCCGAACACCGGGGAGCTGTTTTTT. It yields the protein CASMDPPNTGELFF.

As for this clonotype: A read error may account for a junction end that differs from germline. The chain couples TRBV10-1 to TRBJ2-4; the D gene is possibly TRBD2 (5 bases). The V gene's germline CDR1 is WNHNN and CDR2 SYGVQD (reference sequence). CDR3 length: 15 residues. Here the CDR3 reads CASSEGLGATDTQYF. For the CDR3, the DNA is TGCGCCAGCAGTGAGGGGCTGGGAGCCACAGATACGCAGTATTTC.

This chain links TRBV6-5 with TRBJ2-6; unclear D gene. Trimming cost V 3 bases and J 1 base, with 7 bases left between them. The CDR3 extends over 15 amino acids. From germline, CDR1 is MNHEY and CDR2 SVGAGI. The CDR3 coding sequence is TGTGCCAGCAGTTATAAACAGTCTGGGGCCAACGTCCTGACTTTC. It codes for CASSYKQSGANVLTF.

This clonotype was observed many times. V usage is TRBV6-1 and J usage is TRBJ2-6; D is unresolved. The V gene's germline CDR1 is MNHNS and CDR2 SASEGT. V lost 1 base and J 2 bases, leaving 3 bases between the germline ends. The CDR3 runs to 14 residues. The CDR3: CASSEETGANVLTF. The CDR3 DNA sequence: TGTGCCAGCAGTGAAGAAACTGGGGCCAACGTCCTGACTTTC.

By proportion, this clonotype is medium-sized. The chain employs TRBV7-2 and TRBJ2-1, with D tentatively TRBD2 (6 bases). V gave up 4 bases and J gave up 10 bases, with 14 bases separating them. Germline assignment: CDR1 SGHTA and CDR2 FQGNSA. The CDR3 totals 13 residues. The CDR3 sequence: CASSWDFPYEQFF. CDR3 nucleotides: TGTGCCAGCAGCTGGGACTTTCCCTACGAGCAGTTCTTC. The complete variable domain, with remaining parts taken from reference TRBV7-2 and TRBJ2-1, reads GAGVSQSPSNKVTEKGKDVELRCDPISGHTALYWYRQSLGQGLEFLIYFQGNSAPDKSGLPSDRFSAERTGGSVSTLTIQRTQQEDSAVYLCASSWDFPYEQFFGPGTRLTVL.

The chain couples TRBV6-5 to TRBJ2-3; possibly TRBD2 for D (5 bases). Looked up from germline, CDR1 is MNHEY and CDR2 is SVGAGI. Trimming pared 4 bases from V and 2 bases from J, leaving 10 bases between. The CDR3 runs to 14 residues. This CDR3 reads CASSWESNTDTQYF. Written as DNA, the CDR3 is TGTGCCAGCAGTTGGGAGTCGAACACAGATACGCAGTATTTT.

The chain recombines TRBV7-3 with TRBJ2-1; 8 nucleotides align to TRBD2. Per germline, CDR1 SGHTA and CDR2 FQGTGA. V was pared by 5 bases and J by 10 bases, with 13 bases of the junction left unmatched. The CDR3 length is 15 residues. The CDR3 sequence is CASSAVTGGSYEQFF. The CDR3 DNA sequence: TGTGCCAGCAGCGCAGTGACGGGGGGGTCCTACGAGCAGTTCTTC.

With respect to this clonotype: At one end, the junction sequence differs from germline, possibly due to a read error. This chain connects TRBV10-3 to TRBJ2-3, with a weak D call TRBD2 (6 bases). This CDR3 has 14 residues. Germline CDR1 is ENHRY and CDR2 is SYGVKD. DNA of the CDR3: TGTGCGGGCAAAGGGGCGGGGAGCAAAGATACGCAGTATTTT. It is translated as CAGKGAGSKDTQYF.

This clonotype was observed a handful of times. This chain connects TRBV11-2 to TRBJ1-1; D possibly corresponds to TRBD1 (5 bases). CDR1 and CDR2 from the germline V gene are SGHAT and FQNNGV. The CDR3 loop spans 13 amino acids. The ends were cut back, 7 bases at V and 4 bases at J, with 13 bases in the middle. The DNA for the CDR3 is TGTGCCAGCATGGGATGGGGCAGCACTGAAGCTTTCTTT. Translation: CASMGWGSTEAFF.

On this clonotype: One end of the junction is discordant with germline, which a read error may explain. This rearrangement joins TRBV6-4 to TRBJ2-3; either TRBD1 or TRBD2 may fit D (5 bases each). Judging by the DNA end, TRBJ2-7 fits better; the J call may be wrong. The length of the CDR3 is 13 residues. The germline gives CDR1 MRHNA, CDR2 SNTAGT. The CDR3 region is CASREWATDTQYF. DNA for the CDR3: TGCGCCAGCAGGGAGTGGGCCACAGATACGCAGTACTTC.

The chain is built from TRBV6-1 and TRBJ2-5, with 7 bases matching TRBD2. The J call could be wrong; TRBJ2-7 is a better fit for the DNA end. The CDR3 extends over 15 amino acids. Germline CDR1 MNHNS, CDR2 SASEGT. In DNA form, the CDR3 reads TGTGCCAGCAGTCCTGGTGGGGGGGGAGTGCACGAGCAGTACTTC. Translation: CASSPGGGGVHEQYF.

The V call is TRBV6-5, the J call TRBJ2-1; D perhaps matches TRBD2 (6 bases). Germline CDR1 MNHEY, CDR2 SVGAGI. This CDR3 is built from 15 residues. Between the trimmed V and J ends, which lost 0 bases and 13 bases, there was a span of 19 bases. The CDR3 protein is CASSYSGTFQETQFF. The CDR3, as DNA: TGTGCCAGCAGTTACTCCGGGACTTTCCAAGAGACCCAGTTCTTC.

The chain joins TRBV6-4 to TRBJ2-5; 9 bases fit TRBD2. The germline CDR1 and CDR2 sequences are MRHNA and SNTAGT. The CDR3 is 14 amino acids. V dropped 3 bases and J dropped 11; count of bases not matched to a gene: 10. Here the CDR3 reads CASSESSGVPEQYF. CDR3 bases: TGTGCCAGCAGTGAATCTAGCGGGGTCCCGGAGCAGTACTTC.

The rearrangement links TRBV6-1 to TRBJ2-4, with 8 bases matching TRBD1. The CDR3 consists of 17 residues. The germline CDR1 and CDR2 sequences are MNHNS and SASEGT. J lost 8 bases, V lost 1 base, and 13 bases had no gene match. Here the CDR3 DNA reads TGTGCCAGCAGTGAAGGAACAGGGGGGCTAGCTCCCCACATTCAGTACTTC. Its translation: CASSEGTGGLAPHIQYF.

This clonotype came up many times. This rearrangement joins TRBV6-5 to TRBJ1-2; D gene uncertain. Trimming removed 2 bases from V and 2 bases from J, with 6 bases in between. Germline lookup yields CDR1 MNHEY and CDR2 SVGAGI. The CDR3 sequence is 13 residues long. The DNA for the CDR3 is TGTGCCAGCAGTTACCAGGAAAACTATGGCTACACCTTC. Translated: CASSYQENYGYTF.

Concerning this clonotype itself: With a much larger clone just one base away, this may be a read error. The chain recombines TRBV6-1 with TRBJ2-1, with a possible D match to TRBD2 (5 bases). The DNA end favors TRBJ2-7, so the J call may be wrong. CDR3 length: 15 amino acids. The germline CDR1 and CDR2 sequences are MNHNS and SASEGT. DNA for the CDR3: TGTGCCAGCAGGGGAACAGCGGACCATTCCTACGAGCAGTACTTC. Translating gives CASRGTADHSYEQYF.